The present TCR beta chain was sequenced within a study of PD-1 blockade in classical Hodgkin lymphoma. About the study: Patients were administered nivolumab (3 mg/kg intravenously) every 2 weeks. Study-level results: It was reported that newly diagnosed patients had less baseline TCR diversity than healthy donors. The study found complete responders had baseline diversity similar to newly diagnosed patients.

Every single patient, without exception, relapsed after autologous stem cell transplantation, and brentuximab vedotin exposure varied. Magnetic negative selection was used to purify CD4+ T cells from PBMCs that had been thawed. On this clone itself: As yet, its antigen is unknown. The junction departs from germline at one end; a sequencing error may be responsible.

Sequenced by immunoSEQ multiplex PCR; TCRdb stores in-frame clones only, minus some. The sample lists 30,000 or so clones, 90% occurring once. This TCR was sampled from a human donor with classical Hodgkin lymphoma. The material sequenced was CD4+ T cells from blood, taken at baseline.

CDR3 sequence: CASSLAGGVLRF. For the CDR3, the DNA is TGCGCCAGCAGCTTGGCCGGAGGGGTGCTTCGCTTC. V and J are TRBV5-1 and TRBJ2-7, with D maybe TRBD2 (6 bases). This CDR3 is built from 12 residues. The V gene's germline CDR1 is SGHRS and CDR2 YFSETQ.